Below are 16 T cell receptor beta chains sequenced from a single sample in a study of T cells after yellow fever vaccination. TCRdb itself ran the 5' RACE reads through MiXCR, one entry per CDR3 protein. The table has more than 300,000 distinct CDR3 sequences, about 10% seen once. The material was CD4+ T cells sorted from PBMCs, obtained 45 days after the yellow fever booster vaccination. These receptor sequences come from a man aged 18-30 years who received the YFV17D yellow fever vaccine.

The table lists this clonotype with many counts. This rearrangement joins TRBV6-6 to TRBJ1-2; D is unclear. Between the trimmed V and J ends, which lost 7 bases and 8 bases, there was a span of 20 bases. The CDR3 has 14 residues. Germline V lookup: CDR1 MNHNY, CDR2 SVGAGI (reference sequence). The CDR3 reads CASTPRPGRSGYTF. CDR3 DNA sequence: TGTGCCAGCACCCCTAGGCCCGGAAGGAGCGGCTACACCTTC.

A few counts support this clonotype. CDR3 nucleotide sequence: TGTGCCAGCAGCGCATTCTCCGGGACAGGGCCGCCAGATACGCAGTATTTT. It codes for CASSAFSGTGPPDTQYF. The rearrangement links TRBV28 to TRBJ2-3; 9 bases agree with TRBD1. The V segment lost 6 bases and the J segment 4 bases; nucleotides outside the gene matches: 14. Germline CDR1 is MDHEN and CDR2 is SYDVKM. The CDR3 sequence is 17 residues long.

This clonotype was observed many times. CDR3 sequence (DNA): TGTGCCAGCAGACCGGGACAGCTAAGTCTCGAGCAGTACGTC. Its translation is CASRPGQLSLEQYV. The V gene is TRBV28, the J gene TRBJ2-7, with TRBD1 matching over 7 bases. Germline-derived CDR1 and CDR2 are MDHEN and SYDVKM. V lost 6 bases and J lost 6; bases outside the gene matches: 11. CDR3 size: 14 residues.

This clonotype occurred a few times. The chain couples TRBV12-3 or TRBV12-4 to TRBJ1-2; the D gene is possibly TRBD1 (5 bases). Trimming took off 6 bases at V and 5 bases at J, with 10 bases between the two ends. The CDR3 contains 12 residues. The CDR3 protein is CASSRSGYGYTF. As DNA, the CDR3 is TGTGCCAGCAGCCGCTCAGGGTATGGCTACACCTTC.

This clonotype was seen only a few times. This rearrangement joins TRBV30 to TRBJ1-5; D is possibly TRBD1 (6 bases). This CDR3 is 12 amino acids long. V gave up 2 bases and J gave up 8 bases, with 10 bases separating them. Germline V gives CDR1 GTSNPN, CDR2 SVGIG (reference sequence). CDR3 sequence reads: CAWSRGKEPQHF. The CDR3 DNA reads as TGTGCCTGGAGTAGGGGGAAAGAGCCCCAGCATTTT.

This clonotype was seen a handful of times. The chain employs TRBV3-1 and TRBJ1-3, with 7 bases lining up with TRBD1. With V trimmed by 6 bases and J by 0 bases, 17 bases remained unmatched. This CDR3 spans 19 amino acids. In germline, CDR1 is LGHDT, CDR2 YNNKEL (reference sequence). The CDR3 DNA sequence: TGTGCCAGCAGTCACCCGGGACAGTCGATGGGATACTCTGGAAACACCATATATTTT. It yields the protein CASSHPGQSMGYSGNTIYF.

This clonotype was detected only a few times. This chain uses TRBV29-1 with TRBJ1-2; D not resolved. Trimming left V 1 base short and J 8 bases short, with 17 bases between. The CDR3 spans 14 residues. Germline V CDR1 and CDR2: SQVTM, ANQGSEA. The CDR3 here is CSVEARRLGGGYTF. CDR3 in DNA: TGCAGCGTTGAAGCCCGGAGGCTAGGTGGCGGCTACACCTTC.

About this clonotype itself: The germline gene is not matched at one end of the junction; a read error may be the cause. The rearrangement links TRBV20-1 to TRBJ1-4; D gene unclear. Germline loops: CDR1 DFQATT, CDR2 SNEGSKA (reference sequence). The CDR3 has 11 amino acids. CDR3 sequence: CSAGEAEKLFF. The CDR3 DNA sequence: TGCAGTGCTGGAGAGGCCGAAAAACTGTTTTTT.

This clonotype came up a few times. The chain links TRBV6-5 to TRBJ1-1, with 8 bases identical to TRBD1. This CDR3 comprises 16 residues. With 6 bases clipped from V and 1 base from J, the junction kept 10 bases outside the gene matches. From germline, CDR1 is MNHEY and CDR2 SVGAGI. The CDR3 coding sequence is TGTGCCAGCAGCCCTGGACAGGGTGGGGGGAACACTGAAGCTTTCTTT. Translation: CASSPGQGGGNTEAFF.

This chain uses TRBV7-8 with TRBJ1-1; D uncertain. The V gene's germline CDR1 is SGHVS and CDR2 FQNEAQ. Deletions cut 5 bases from V and 0 bases from J, with 22 bases between. The length of the CDR3 is 18 residues. CDR3 in amino acids: CASSVLGAQMVLNTEAFF. The CDR3 DNA follows: TGTGCCAGCAGCGTATTAGGAGCCCAGATGGTTCTGAACACTGAAGCTTTCTTT.

The chain employs TRBV7-3 and TRBJ2-1; 12 nucleotides align to TRBD2. Unmatched junction bases numbered 4, after V lost 5 bases and J lost 5 bases. This CDR3 region has 15 residues. Germline V gene data show CDR1 as SGHTA and CDR2 as FQGTGA. This CDR3 reads CASSVGLAGNNEQFF. The CDR3 nucleotides read TGTGCCAGCAGCGTCGGACTAGCGGGGAACAATGAGCAGTTCTTC.

This clonotype was counted only a few times. The genes are TRBV7-2 and TRBJ2-4, with D possibly being TRBD2 (6 bases). This CDR3 spans 15 amino acids. Germline V gives CDR1 SGHTA, CDR2 FQGNSA. Trimming took off 5 bases at V and 9 bases at J, with 20 bases between the two ends. The CDR3 loop is CASSLSVGGVGIQYF. CDR3 bases: TGTGCCAGCAGCCTTTCGGTCGGGGGTGTGGGCATTCAGTACTTC.

This clonotype was counted a few times. The chain recombines TRBV15 with TRBJ2-7; the D gene is possibly TRBD1 (6 bases). Deletions cut 0 bases from V and 3 bases from J, with 27 bases between. From germline, CDR1 is LNHNV and CDR2 YYDKDF (reference sequence). CDR3 length equals 20 residues. CDR3 in DNA: TGTGCCACCAGCAGAGATAAAGTCAGGGGACGCAACTACTTCTACTACGAGCAGTACGTC. Its protein is CATSRDKVRGRNYFYYEQYV.

This clonotype was counted between two and nine times. The chain employs TRBV20-1 and TRBJ2-3, with D possibly being TRBD1 (6 bases). V lost 2 bases, J lost 4 bases, and 16 bases lay in between. This CDR3 comprises 15 residues. CDR1 DFQATT and CDR2 SNEGSKA come from the germline V gene (reference sequence). CDR3 residues: CSARNFPPGADTQYF. CDR3 in DNA: TGCAGTGCTAGAAATTTCCCACCAGGGGCAGATACGCAGTATTTT.

This clonotype was found a few times. The chain employs TRBV12-3 or TRBV12-4 and TRBJ2-5, with D perhaps matching TRBD1 or TRBD2 (6 bases each). Trimming shortened V by 8 bases and J by 2 bases, and 15 bases separated the two germline ends. The CDR3 is 14 residues long. This chain's CDR3 is CASASRGHQETQYF. CDR3 coding DNA: TGTGCCAGCGCTTCCCGGGGGCATCAAGAGACCCAGTACTTC.

This chain joins TRBV7-2 and TRBJ2-1; D is possibly TRBD1 (5 bases). Trimming took off 0 bases at V and 12 bases at J, with 15 bases between the two ends. CDR1 and CDR2 from the germline V gene are SGHTA and FQGNSA. The CDR3 runs to 14 residues. The CDR3 sequence is CASSLAQDPTGQFF. CDR3 sequence (DNA): TGTGCCAGCAGCTTAGCACAGGACCCCACAGGGCAGTTCTTC.